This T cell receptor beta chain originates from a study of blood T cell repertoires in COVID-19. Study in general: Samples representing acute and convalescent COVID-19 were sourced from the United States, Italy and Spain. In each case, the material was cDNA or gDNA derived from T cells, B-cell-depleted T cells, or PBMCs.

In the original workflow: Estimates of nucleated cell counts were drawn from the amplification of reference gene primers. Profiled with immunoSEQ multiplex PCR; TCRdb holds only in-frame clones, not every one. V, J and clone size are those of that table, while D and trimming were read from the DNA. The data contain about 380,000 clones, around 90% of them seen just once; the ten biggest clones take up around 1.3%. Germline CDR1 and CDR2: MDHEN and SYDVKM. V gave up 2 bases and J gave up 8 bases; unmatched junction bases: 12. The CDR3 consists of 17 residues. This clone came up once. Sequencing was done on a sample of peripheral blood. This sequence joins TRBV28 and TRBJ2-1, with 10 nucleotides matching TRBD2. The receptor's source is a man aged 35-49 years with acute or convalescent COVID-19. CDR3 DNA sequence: TGTGCCAGCAGTTTACTCCAGAGGGGACTAGCGAGTCATGAGCAGTTCTTC. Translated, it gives CASSLLQRGLASHEQFF. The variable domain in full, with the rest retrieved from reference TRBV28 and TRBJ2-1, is DVKVTQSSRYLVKRTGEKVFLECVQDMDHENMFWYRQDPGLGLRLIYFSYDVKMKEKGDIPEGYSVSREKKERFSLILESASTNQTSMYLCASSLLQRGLASHEQFFGPGTRLTVL.